The 12 T cell receptor beta chains below were found in one sample sequenced in a study of T cell repertoires in cytomegalovirus infection. No antigen is known for these receptors. Each CDR3 protein is one row after TCRdb ran MiXCR on the reads. The sample has about 63,000 distinct CDR3 sequences, 20% seen once; the top ten hold roughly two thirds. The starting material was CD8+ T cells from cultured PBMCs, obtained from culture after CMV antigen stimulation. These receptors all stem from a human donor in good health (CMV status not recorded). Some clones in this sample may be carry-over from other donors' samples.

This clonotype was seen a handful of times. The CDR3 DNA sequence: TGTGCCAGCAGCTCCAGGGTCGCCAATCAGCCCCAGCATTTT. Its protein product is CASSSRVANQPQHF. The chain employs TRBV7-2 and TRBJ1-5, with D possibly TRBD1 on 5 matching bases. Between the trimmed V and J ends, which lost 4 bases and 3 bases, there was a span of 10 bases. The CDR3 extends over 14 amino acids. CDR1 and CDR2 (germline): SGHTA, FQGNSA.

DNA for the CDR3: TGTGCCAGCAGCTTAGCGTCGGACACTGAAGCTTTCTTT. As protein: CASSLASDTEAFF. The chain is built from TRBV7-9 and TRBJ1-1; D unclear. Germline V gene data show CDR1 as SEHNR and CDR2 as FQNEAQ (reference sequence). This CDR3 region has 13 residues. V was pared by 0 bases and J by 3 bases, with 5 bases between.

The CDR3 bases are TGTGCCATCAGTGCTCCGGGCGGGGGGGCCGGGTTCCCCTACGAGCAGTACTTC. Encoded protein: CAISAPGGGAGFPYEQYF. The chain links TRBV10-3 to TRBJ2-7, with TRBD2 matching over 9 bases. This CDR3 spans 18 amino acids. Trimming cost V 4 bases and J 2 bases; bases outside gene matches: 15. Germline V gives CDR1 ENHRY, CDR2 SYGVKD.

This clonotype was recorded many times. The rearrangement uses TRBV19 and TRBJ1-5; D unresolved. Germline V gene data show CDR1 as LNHDA and CDR2 as SQIVND (reference sequence). This CDR3 is 13 amino acids long. V lost 7 bases and J lost 4, with 11 bases in between. The DNA for the CDR3 is TGTGCCAGTATGGACGGAGGGAATCAGCCCCAGCATTTT. Protein product: CASMDGGNQPQHF. The full variable domain, completed using reference TRBV19 and TRBJ1-5, is DGGITQSPKYLFRKEGQNVTLSCEQNLNHDAMYWYRQDPGQGLRLIYYSQIVNDFQKGDIAEGYSVSREKKESFPLTVTSAQKNPTAFYLCASMDGGNQPQHFGDGTRLSIL.

The chain carries TRBV6-5 and TRBJ1-1; 9 bases are shared with TRBD1. V shed 6 bases and J 4 bases; nucleotides not matched to a gene: 9. Germline assignment: CDR1 MNHEY and CDR2 SVGAGI. The CDR3 loop spans 15 amino acids. CDR3 bases: TGTGCCAGCAGCCCCGGGGACAGGGTGGGCACTGAAGCTTTCTTT. Translating it yields CASSPGDRVGTEAFF.

The CDR3 protein is CASSFTGSYEQYF. The CDR3 DNA is TGTGCCAGCAGTTTTACCGGCTCCTACGAGCAGTACTTC. This sequence joins TRBV27 and TRBJ2-7; D remains ambiguous. This CDR3 has 13 amino acids. V lost 3 bases, J lost 0 bases, and 6 bases lay in between. Germline values: CDR1 MNHEY, CDR2 SMNVEV (reference sequence).

The chain links TRBV25-1 to TRBJ1-4; the D is unclear. The CDR3 is 15 residues long. The V gene lost 3 bases and the J gene lost 8 bases, with 16 bases spanning the gap. Germline CDR1 reads MGHDK; CDR2 reads SYGVNS. The CDR3 nucleotides are TGTGCCAGCAGTGACGGTTCGGGGATGGGGGAAAAACTGTTTTTT. Amino acids: CASSDGSGMGEKLFF.

This clonotype was detected only a few times. The chain joins TRBV12-3 or TRBV12-4 to TRBJ1-5; 9 nucleotides align to TRBD1. J gave up 1 base and V 5 bases, and 15 bases lay outside the gene matches. CDR3 length: 19 amino acids. CDR3 residues: CASSLKVTMDRGSNQPQHF. CDR3 bases: TGTGCCAGCAGTCTTAAGGTCACTATGGACAGGGGAAGCAATCAGCCCCAGCATTTT.

This clonotype was counted only a few times. The chain combines TRBV7-2 with TRBJ2-2; TRBD2 agrees at 11 bases. This CDR3 comprises 16 residues. Trimming cost V 5 bases and J 5 bases; bases outside gene matches: 7. Germline CDR1 SGHTA, CDR2 FQGNSA. The CDR3 DNA reads as TGTGCCAGCAGCCTTAGCGGGGGGGCCCGGACCGGGGAGCTGTTTTTT. Its translation: CASSLSGGARTGELFF.

Of note for this clonotype: Because the CDR3 is missing its conserved closing phenylalanine or tryptophan, this is likely a read error. V usage is TRBV7-8 and J usage is TRBJ2-7, with 9 bases aligning to TRBD2. Germline CDR1 reads SGHVS; CDR2 reads FQNEAQ. V shed 2 bases and J 6 bases; nucleotides not matched to a gene: 11. The CDR3 length is 16 residues. This chain's CDR3 is CASSLRGGGLGSEQYY. As DNA, the CDR3 is TGTGCCAGCAGCTTACGCGGGGGGGGGTTAGGTAGCGAGCAGTACTAC.

The CDR3 region has the DNA TGTGCCAGCAGCATACAGGGTCTTAGGGATGAGCAGTTCTTC. Translated, it gives CASSIQGLRDEQFF. This sequence joins TRBV7-9 and TRBJ2-1; perhaps TRBD1 as D (6 bases). Trimming took 5 bases from V and 8 from J, leaving 16 bases between them. Germline-derived CDR1 and CDR2 are SEHNR and FQNEAQ (reference sequence). The length of the CDR3 is 14 residues.

The chain is built from TRBV7-3 and TRBJ2-4, with 10 bases aligning to TRBD2. This CDR3 comprises 17 residues. Germline loops: CDR1 SGHTA, CDR2 FQGTGA. V was clipped by 6 bases and J by 2 bases; unmatched bases: 10. CDR3 nucleotide sequence: TGTGCCAGCAGTTCTTTAACTAGCGGGGCGACCAAAAACATTCAGTACTTC. Its protein is CASSSLTSGATKNIQYF.